The text below deals with one T cell receptor (beta chain). This record belongs to a study of blood T cell repertoires in COVID-19. On the study more broadly: COVID-19 samples from acute and convalescent phases originated in the United States, Italy and Spain.

In germline, CDR1 is SGHRS, CDR2 YFSETQ. This CDR3 region has 19 residues. Trimming at V came to 0 bases and at J to 12 bases, leaving 19 bases not matched to a gene. The authors' processing: Cell counts per sample came from amplifying reference gene primers. Generated by immunoSEQ multiplex PCR, the TCRdb table keeps only in-frame clones and is missing some. That table supplies the V and J calls and clone size; D and trimming were determined from the DNA. The sample has around 15,000 clones, around 80% seen once. Source material: peripheral blood. This chain links TRBV5-1 with TRBJ2-1; 12 bases fit TRBD2. The sequence was collected from a human donor in a cohort sampled during active COVID-19. Written as DNA, the CDR3 is TGCGCCAGCAGCTTGGGGGCCGGACTAGCGGGAAATTCTCCTACAACGCAGTTCTTC. This translates into CASSLGAGLAGNSPTTQFF.